This is a list of T cell receptor beta chains from one sample in a study of breast tumors, draining lymph nodes, adjacent tissues. TCRdb passed the multiplex PCR reads through MiXCR, listing each CDR3 protein once. The sample has 65,000 to 80,000 distinct CDR3 sequences; roughly 19% are singletons. Sequences were obtained from axillary lymph node tissue. The receptors here all came from a female donor with breast cancer. Some clones in this sample may be carry-over from other donors' samples. Each CDR3 is given with its conserved first and last residue. Fields, in order: V gene, J gene, D gene, clone size, CDR3 protein, CDR3 DNA. D genes are given only for firm matches. Size tells how often a clone was seen (once, few, many) or the class of an expanded clone, and some rows leave it out.

TRBV29-1	TRBJ1-2	TRBD1	many	CSVDGVPDRVNGYTF	TGCAGCGTTGATGGGGTCCCGGACAGGGTGAATGGCTACACCTTC
TRBV6-1	TRBJ2-3	NA	many	CASSPGTSTDTQYF	TGTGCCAGCAGCCCGGGCACTAGCACAGATACGCAGTATTTT
TRBV11-3	TRBJ1-2	NA	many	CASSRRGDYGYTF	TGTGCCAGCAGCCGACGAGGGGACTATGGCTACACCTTC
TRBV6-5	TRBJ2-1	TRBD2	NA	CASSPSGRASGSHNEQFF	TGTGCCAGCAGCCCTAGCGGGAGGGCCTCGGGCTCCCACAATGAGCAGTTCTTC
TRBV5-1	TRBJ2-3	TRBD2	many	CASSFGLAGEDTQYF	TGCGCCAGCAGCTTTGGACTAGCGGGAGAAGATACGCAGTATTTT
TRBV5-1	TRBJ2-3	TRBD1	many	CASSRGQGYTDTQYF	TGCGCCAGCAGCAGGGGGCAGGGATACACAGATACGCAGTATTTT
TRBV28	TRBJ1-6	NA	many	CASSVQAPGSPLHF	TGTGCCAGCAGTGTACAGGCTCCAGGTTCACCCCTCCACTTT
TRBV7-9	TRBJ1-2	NA	many	CASSSGRAYGYTF	TGTGCCAGCAGCTCCGGACGGGCCTATGGCTACACCTTC
TRBV7-8	TRBJ1-6	NA	many	CASSLMKGSNSPLHF	TGTGCCAGCAGCTTGATGAAGGGTTCCAACTCACCCCTCCACTTT
TRBV7-7	TRBJ2-3	NA	many	CASSLGGSFPDTQYF	TGTGCTAGCAGCTTAGGGGGTTCCTTCCCAGATACGCAGTATTTT
TRBV4-1	TRBJ2-5	TRBD1	many	CASSQDQVRTGGVETQYF	TGCGCCAGCAGCCAAGATCAAGTCCGGACAGGGGGCGTTGAGACCCAGTACTTC
TRBV30	TRBJ1-5	NA	NA	CAWRPGSGHQPQHF	TGTGCCTGGAGACCGGGGTCTGGACATCAGCCCCAGCATTTT
TRBV14	TRBJ2-2	TRBD2	many	CASSQDGRSTSAGELFF	TGTGCCAGCAGCCAAGATGGCCGATCGACTAGCGCCGGGGAGCTGTTTTTT
TRBV5-4	TRBJ2-3	NA	many	CASSRIEATQYF	TGTGCCAGCAGCCGCATAGAGGCTACGCAGTATTTT
TRBV11-3	TRBJ2-7	TRBD1	many	CASSTRDRLYEQYF	TGTGCCAGCAGCACTCGGGACAGACTTTACGAGCAGTACTTC
TRBV20-1	TRBJ2-1	TRBD2	many	CSVNLLAGADEQFF	TGCAGTGTTAACCTCCTAGCGGGAGCGGATGAGCAGTTCTTC
TRBV20-1	TRBJ1-3	NA	many	CSSGGSGNTIYF	TGCAGTTCCGGGGGGTCTGGAAACACCATATATTTT
TRBV20-1	TRBJ2-6	TRBD2	many	CSAQPGTRLSGANVLTF	TGCAGTGCGCAACCCGGGACTAGGCTGTCTGGGGCCAACGTCCTGACTTTC
TRBV19	TRBJ2-7	NA	many	CASSIDHRRGSYEQYF	TGTGCCAGTAGTATTGATCATCGACGGGGCTCCTACGAGCAGTACTTC
TRBV11-3	TRBJ1-2	TRBD1	many	CASSPGQGVGGYTF	TGTGCCAGCAGCCCCGGACAGGGGGTGGGTGGCTACACCTTC